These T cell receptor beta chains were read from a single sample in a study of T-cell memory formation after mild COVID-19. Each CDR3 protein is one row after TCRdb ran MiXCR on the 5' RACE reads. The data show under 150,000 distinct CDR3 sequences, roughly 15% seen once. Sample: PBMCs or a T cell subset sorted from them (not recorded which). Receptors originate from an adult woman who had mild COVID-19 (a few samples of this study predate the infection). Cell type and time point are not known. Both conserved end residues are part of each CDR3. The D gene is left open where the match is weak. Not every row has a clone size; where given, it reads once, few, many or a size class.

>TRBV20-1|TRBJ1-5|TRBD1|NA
TGCAGTGCTGGGGGCCGGGACAGGGGTGCTAGACAGCCCCAGCATTTT
CSAGGRDRGARQPQHF
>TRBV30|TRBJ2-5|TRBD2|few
TGTGCCTGGAGTGACGGGGGAAGGACTAGCGGGTTCCAGACCCAGTACTTC
CAWSDGGRTSGFQTQYF
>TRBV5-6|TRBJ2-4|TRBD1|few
TGTGCCAGCAGCCCTCAGGCACAGGGGGCGAGGAACATTCAGTACTTC
CASSPQAQGARNIQYF
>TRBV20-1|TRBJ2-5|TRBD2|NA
TGCAGTGCTAGAGATCCGGGGGGTAGAGAGACCCAGTACTTC
CSARDPGGRETQYF
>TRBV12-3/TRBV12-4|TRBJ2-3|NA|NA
TGTGCCAGCAGACGAGGCGGCGGGGATACGCAGTATTTT
CASRRGGGDTQYF
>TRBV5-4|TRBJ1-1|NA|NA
TGTGCCACCACCGTTGGCACTGAAGCTTTCTTT
CATTVGTEAFF
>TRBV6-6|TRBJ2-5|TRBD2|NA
TGTGCCAGCAGTTCCCCGGGAGGGCCCGGGGAGACCCAGTACTTC
CASSSPGGPGETQYF
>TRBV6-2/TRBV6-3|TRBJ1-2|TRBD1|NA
TGTGCCAGCAGTGCCCCCGGGACAGAGTCGTTGACTGGCTACACCTTC
CASSAPGTESLTGYTF
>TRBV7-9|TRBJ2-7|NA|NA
TGTGCCAGCAGCTTAGCGGGGGAGTCCTACGAGCAGTACTTC
CASSLAGESYEQYF
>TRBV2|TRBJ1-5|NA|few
TGTGCCAGCAGTCCCTTTAATAGCAATCAGCCCCAGCATTTT
CASSPFNSNQPQHF
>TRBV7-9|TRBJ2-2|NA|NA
TGTGCCAGCAGCAACCGGGACATAAACACCGGGGAGCTGTTTTTT
CASSNRDINTGELFF
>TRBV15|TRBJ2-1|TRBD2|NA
TGTGCCACCAGCAGAGGGACTAGCGGGACGTACAATGAGCAGTTCTTC
CATSRGTSGTYNEQFF
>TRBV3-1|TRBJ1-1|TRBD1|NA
TGTGCCAGCAGCTCACTCGGGACAGGGGGCACTGAAGCTTTCTTT
CASSSLGTGGTEAFF
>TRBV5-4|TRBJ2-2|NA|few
TGTGCCAGCAGCTTAAAGGCAGGGACCGGGGAGCTGTTTTTT
CASSLKAGTGELFF
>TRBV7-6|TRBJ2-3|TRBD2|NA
TGTGCCAGCAGTCTCAGCGGGGGGGCGGAAGATACGCAGTATTTT
CASSLSGGAEDTQYF
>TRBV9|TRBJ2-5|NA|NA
TGTGCCAGCAGCGTCCCCCAGGATGGTGAGACCCAGTACTTC
CASSVPQDGETQYF
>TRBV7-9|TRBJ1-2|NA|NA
TGTGCCAGCAGCTTAGGGACGGCGAGGTTCTATGGCTACACCTTC
CASSLGTARFYGYTF
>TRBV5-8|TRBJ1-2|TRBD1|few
TGTGCCAGCAGCTTGGATCGACAGGGATACTATGGCTACACCTTC
CASSLDRQGYYGYTF
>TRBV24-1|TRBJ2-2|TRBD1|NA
TGTGCCACCAGTGACATCCGGACAGGGGGAGTAGGCACCGGGGAGCTGTTTTTT
CATSDIRTGGVGTGELFF
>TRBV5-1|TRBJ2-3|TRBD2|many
TGCGCCAGCAGCTTGGCGGGGGGATCCACAGATACGCAGTATTTT
CASSLAGGSTDTQYF
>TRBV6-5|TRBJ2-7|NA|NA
TGTGCCAGCAGCCTACAGGGTTTCCACGAGCAGTACTTC
CASSLQGFHEQYF
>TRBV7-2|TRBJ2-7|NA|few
TGTGCCAGCAGCTTAGATCCGGGTGGGGACTACGAGCAGTACTTC
CASSLDPGGDYEQYF
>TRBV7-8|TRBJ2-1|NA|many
TGTGCCAGCAGCTTAAAGGAGTCAGGACCCTACAATGAGCAGTTCTTC
CASSLKESGPYNEQFF
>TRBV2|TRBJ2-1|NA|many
TGTGCCAGCAGTGACAGGAGCTCCTACAATGAGCAGTTCTTC
CASSDRSSYNEQFF
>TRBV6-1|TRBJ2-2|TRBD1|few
TGTGCCAGCAGTGTCGAAGCCGGGACAGGGACCACCGGGGAGCTGTTTTTT
CASSVEAGTGTTGELFF
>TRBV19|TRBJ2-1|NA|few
TGTGCCAGTACCCACAGGACAGCGTTGAATGAGCAGTTCTTC
CASTHRTALNEQFF
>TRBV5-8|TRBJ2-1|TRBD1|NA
TGTGCCAGCAGCTTTGGGACAGGAGTCTACAATGAGCAGTTCTTC
CASSFGTGVYNEQFF
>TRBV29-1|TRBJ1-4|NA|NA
TGCAGCGTTGAAGAGGTGGGAGAAAAACTGTTTTTT
CSVEEVGEKLFF
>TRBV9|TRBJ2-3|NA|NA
TGTGCCAGCAGCGTAGAGGAGCCGGATTACACAGATACGCAGTATTTT
CASSVEEPDYTDTQYF
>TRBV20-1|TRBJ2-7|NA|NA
TGCAGTGTCGGCAGGGCTTACTACGAGCAGTACTTC
CSVGRAYYEQYF
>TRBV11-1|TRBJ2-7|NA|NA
TGTGCCAGCAGCTTAAACCTGGGAGCTTACTACGAGCAGTACTTC
CASSLNLGAYYEQYF
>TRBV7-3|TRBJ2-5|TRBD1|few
TGTGCCAGCAGCTTAACCGGGACAGGGCGAGAGACCCAGTACTTC
CASSLTGTGRETQYF
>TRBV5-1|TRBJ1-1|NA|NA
TGCGCCAGCAGCTTGGCGACAGCCAACACTGAAGCTTTCTTT
CASSLATANTEAFF
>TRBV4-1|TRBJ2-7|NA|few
TGCGCCAGCAGCCCGGAGGTAGCTGCCCCCTACGAGCAGTACTTC
CASSPEVAAPYEQYF
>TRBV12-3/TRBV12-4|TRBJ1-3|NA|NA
TGTGCCAGCAGCCCCATCATAAACACCATATATTTT
CASSPIINTIYF
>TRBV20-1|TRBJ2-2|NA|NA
TGCAGTGCTAGATTACCGGGACCCAGGAACAGCGGGGAGCTGTTTTTT
CSARLPGPRNSGELFF
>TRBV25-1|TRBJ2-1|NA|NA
TGTGCCAGCAGTCGGGCCGGAAGCTATTACAATGAGCAGTTCTTC
CASSRAGSYYNEQFF
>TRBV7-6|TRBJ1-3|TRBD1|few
TGTGCCAGCAGCTTAAGACAGGGTCTGGCTGGAAACACCATATATTTT
CASSLRQGLAGNTIYF
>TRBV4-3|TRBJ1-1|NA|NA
TGCGCCAGCAGCCATCACAACAGACAGTTTACTGAAGCTTTCTTT
CASSHHNRQFTEAFF
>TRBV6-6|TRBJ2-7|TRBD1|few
TGTGCCAGCAGTCCCCCTGGTCCGGGACAGGGGAGCTCCTACGAGCAGTACTTC
CASSPPGPGQGSSYEQYF
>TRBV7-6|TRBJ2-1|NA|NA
TGTGCCAGCAGCTCCAACCTAGAAAACTACAATGAGCAGTTCTTC
CASSSNLENYNEQFF
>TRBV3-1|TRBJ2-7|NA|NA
TGTGCCAGCAGCCAAAGTCAGGGATTCTCCTACGAGCAGTACTTC
CASSQSQGFSYEQYF
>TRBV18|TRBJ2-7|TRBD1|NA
TGTGCCAGCTCACCGGCAGACAGGGTTACCACCTACGAGCAGTACTTC
CASSPADRVTTYEQYF
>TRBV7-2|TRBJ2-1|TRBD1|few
TGTGCCAGCAGAACATACCGGGACAGGGGGCGGAATGAGCAGTTCTTC
CASRTYRDRGRNEQFF
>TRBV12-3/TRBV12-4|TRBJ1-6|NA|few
TGTGCCAGCAGTAACTTCGGGGCCCTCAATTCACCCCTCCACTTT
CASSNFGALNSPLHF
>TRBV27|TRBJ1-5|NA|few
TGTGCCAGCAGTTTGGCACAGGGTGGCCAGCCCCAGCATTTT
CASSLAQGGQPQHF
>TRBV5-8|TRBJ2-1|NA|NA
TGTGCCAGTAAAAGTCGGCATGAGCAGTTCTTC
CASKSRHEQFF
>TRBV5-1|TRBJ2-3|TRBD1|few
TGCGCCAGTAAGGACAGGGGCTTTATAGATACGCAGTATTTT
CASKDRGFIDTQYF
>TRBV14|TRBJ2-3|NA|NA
TGTGCCAGCAGCCTACAGCCGGGCACAGATACGCAGTATTTT
CASSLQPGTDTQYF
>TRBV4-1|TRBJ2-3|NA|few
TGCGCCAGCAGCATCCGTGGAGGGTTTTCCCCTAGCACAGATACGCAGTATTTT
CASSIRGGFSPSTDTQYF
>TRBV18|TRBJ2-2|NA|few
TGTGCCAGCTCACCACTCTCTACTGACACCGGGGAGCTGTTTTTT
CASSPLSTDTGELFF
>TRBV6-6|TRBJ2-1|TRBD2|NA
TGTGCCAGCAGTTACAACGCGGCGGGGGGCTCCTACAATGAGCAGTTCTTC
CASSYNAAGGSYNEQFF
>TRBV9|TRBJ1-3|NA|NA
TGTGCCAGCAGCGTAGCTTTAGGCTCTGGAAACACCATATATTTT
CASSVALGSGNTIYF